Listed below are T cell receptor beta chains from one sample, sequenced in a study of control samples from healthy donors and cancer patients. Using immunoSEQ multiplex PCR, the repertoire was profiled, and TCRdb retains in-frame clones only, with some absent. The sample consists of some 150,000 clones, 96% of them appearing once. The sample taken for sequencing was blood. Every receptor here comes from a woman aged 30 to 39 in good health. CDR3s include the opening cysteine and the closing phenylalanine or tryptophan. D genes are given only for firm matches. Clone size is shown for a subset of rows, as once, few, many or a class of expanded clone.

j_gene	v_gene	abundance	d_gene	CDR3aa	CDR3nt
TRBJ2-7	TRBV2	NA	NA	CACNEGGGGHEQYF	TGTGCCTGCAACGAAGGTGGAGGGGGGCACGAGCAGTACTTC
TRBJ2-5	TRBV6-5	NA	NA	CASTPGPYPETQYF	TGTGCCAGCACCCCGGGACCCTACCCAGAGACCCAGTACTTC
TRBJ2-7	TRBV7-7	few	TRBD1	CASSLDDRAAQYF	TGTGCTAGCAGCTTAGATGACAGGGCGGCGCAGTACTTC
TRBJ1-1	TRBV6-9	NA	TRBD1	CASRPDRGPRTEAFF	TGTGCCAGCAGGCCCGACAGGGGGCCGAGGACTGAAGCTTTCTTT
TRBJ1-5	TRBV5-6	NA	NA	CASSRGDQRNQPQHF	TGTGCCAGCAGCAGGGGGGACCAACGCAATCAGCCCCAGCATTTT
TRBJ2-5	TRBV19	NA	NA	CASSPSAGLRETQYF	TGTGCCAGTAGCCCATCGGCAGGACTGCGGGAGACCCAGTACTTC
TRBJ2-5	TRBV18	NA	NA	CASSPNDEETQYF	TGTGCCAGCTCCCCCAACGATGAGGAGACCCAGTACTTC
TRBJ1-1	TRBV29-1	NA	NA	CSVVVGQLEAFF	TGCAGCGTCGTGGTAGGGCAGTTAGAAGCTTTCTTT
TRBJ1-5	TRBV14	NA	NA	CASSNSNQPQHF	TGTGCCAGCAGTAATAGCAATCAGCCCCAGCATTTT
TRBJ2-7	TRBV27	once	TRBD2	CASSSYPTSGTWGEQYF	TGTGCCAGCAGTTCTTACCCGACTAGCGGGACCTGGGGGGAGCAGTACTTC
TRBJ2-7	TRBV4-1	NA	NA	CASSQEAFQAYEQYF	TGCGCCAGCAGCCAAGAGGCCTTTCAAGCCTACGAGCAGTACTTC
TRBJ2-7	TRBV5-1	once	NA	CASSLKDPAKPYF	TGCGCCAGCAGCTTAAAAGACCCGGCGAAGCCGTACTTC
TRBJ1-6	TRBV4-1	NA	NA	CASSQGMPNNSPLHF	TGCGCCAGCAGCCAAGGGATGCCTAATAATTCACCCCTCCACTTT
TRBJ2-3	TRBV24-1	NA	NA	CATSDPHGADTQYF	TGTGCCACCAGTGATCCGCACGGTGCAGATACGCAGTATTTT
TRBJ2-5	TRBV28	NA	NA	CASSFVSVQETQYF	TGTGCCAGCAGTTTCGTAAGCGTCCAAGAGACCCAGTACTTC
TRBJ1-1	TRBV4-1	NA	NA	CASSQETTRRTEAFF	TGCGCCAGCAGCCAAGAAACTACAAGAAGAACTGAAGCTTTCTTT
TRBJ2-2	TRBV19	NA	TRBD2	CASSILAGGATGELFF	TGTGCCAGTAGTATCTTAGCGGGAGGGGCCACCGGGGAGCTGTTTTTT